The entry below describes one T cell receptor (beta chain). This receptor's antigen is unknown. Base qualities are not recorded, but no much larger clone differs from it by a single base. Each collaborating institution followed its own protocols to collect whole blood in K2EDTA tubes. Collaborator samples were shipped for TCRbeta analysis as frozen whole blood, isolated PBMCs, or DNA extracted from either sample type. The data belong to a study of blood T cell repertoires in COVID-19 (dated by TCRdb to 2020 to 2021). Turning to the overall study: Samples covering the acute and convalescent phases of COVID-19 were provided by collaborators in the United States, Italy and Spain. The material from the prospective study consisted of cDNA or gDNA derived from T cells, B-cell-depleted T cells, or PBMCs. Deeply sampled blood TCRbeta repertoires from subjects exposed to, actively infected with, or recovered from COVID-19 were included in the dataset. The repertoires were released in a freely available public database intended as a resource for research on the immune response to SARS-CoV-2. The samples were drawn from two sources: the first 160 participants of the ongoing ImmuneRACE study, and 1,000 to 1,500 subjects contributed by 6 global collaborators. A de-identified subject ID, COVID-19 status, age in years and sex were almost always included in the sample metadata. HLA class I and class II types, where available, came from metadata supplied by the sample provider rather than from assay-based typing. What the research found in general, with its limitations: How much clinical and demographic metadata was included differed by source and by participant, and the metadata was provided uncurated.

TCRbeta CDR3 regions were amplified from genomic DNA using the immunoSEQ Assay, a bias-controlled multiplex PCR. Per the authors' processing: Within the assay, amplification of reference gene primers was used to estimate how many nucleated cells each sample contained. To quantify the absolute abundance of each unique TCRbeta CDR3 rearrangement, sequence reads were collapsed and filtered. For each sample, productive Simpson clonality was calculated by taking the square root of Simpson's diversity index across productive rearrangements. This is the immuneACCESS table as TCRdb keeps it, with only in-frame sequences that have V and J called. A part of the clones is gone; compared with another copy, unresolved V genes explain less than half, and the rest is unexplained. The V and J calls and the clone size are those of that table, but D and trimming were determined from the DNA. The table for this sample lists tens of thousands of clones; approximately 80% of them were counted only once. The ten top clones hold less than 15% of the sample.

Sequenced sample: peripheral blood. The receptor's source is a man older than 75 with acute or convalescent COVID-19.

The CDR3: CASSEAFSGNTIYF. The sequence in DNA is TGTGCCAGCAGTGAAGCCTTCTCTGGAAACACCATATATTTT. Recombination linked TRBV2 to TRBJ1-3; no D segment can be confidently identified. The germline V gene encodes CDR1 SNHLY and CDR2 FYNNEI. The CDR3 contains 14 residues, cysteine and phenylalanine counted. The DNA shown is the 42-base CDR3, in frame from base 1. The V end loses 0 bases and the J end loses 0 bases, and a stretch of 3 bases separates them.